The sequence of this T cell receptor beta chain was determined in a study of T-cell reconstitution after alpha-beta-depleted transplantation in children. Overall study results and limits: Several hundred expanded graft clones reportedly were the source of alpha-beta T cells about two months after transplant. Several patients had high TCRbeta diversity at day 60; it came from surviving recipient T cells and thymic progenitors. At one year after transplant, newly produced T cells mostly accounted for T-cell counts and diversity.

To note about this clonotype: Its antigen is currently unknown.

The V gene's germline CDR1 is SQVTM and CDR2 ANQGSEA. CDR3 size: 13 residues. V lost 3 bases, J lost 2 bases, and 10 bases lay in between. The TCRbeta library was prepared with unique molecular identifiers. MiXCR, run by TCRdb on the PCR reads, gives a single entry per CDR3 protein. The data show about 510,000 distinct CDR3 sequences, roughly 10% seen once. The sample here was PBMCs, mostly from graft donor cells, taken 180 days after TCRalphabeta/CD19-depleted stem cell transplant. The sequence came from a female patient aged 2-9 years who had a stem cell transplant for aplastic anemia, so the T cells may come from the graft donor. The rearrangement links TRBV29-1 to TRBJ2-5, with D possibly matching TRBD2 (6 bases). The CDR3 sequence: CSVDRGTQETQYF. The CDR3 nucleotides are TGCAGCGTTGACCGGGGGACTCAAGAGACCCAGTACTTC. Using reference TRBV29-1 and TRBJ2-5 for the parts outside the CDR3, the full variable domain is SAVISQKPSRDICQRGTSLTIQCQVDSQVTMMFWYRQQPGQSLTLIATANQGSEATYESGFVIDKFPISRPNLTFSTLTVSNMSPEDSSIYLCSVDRGTQETQYFGPGTRLLVL.